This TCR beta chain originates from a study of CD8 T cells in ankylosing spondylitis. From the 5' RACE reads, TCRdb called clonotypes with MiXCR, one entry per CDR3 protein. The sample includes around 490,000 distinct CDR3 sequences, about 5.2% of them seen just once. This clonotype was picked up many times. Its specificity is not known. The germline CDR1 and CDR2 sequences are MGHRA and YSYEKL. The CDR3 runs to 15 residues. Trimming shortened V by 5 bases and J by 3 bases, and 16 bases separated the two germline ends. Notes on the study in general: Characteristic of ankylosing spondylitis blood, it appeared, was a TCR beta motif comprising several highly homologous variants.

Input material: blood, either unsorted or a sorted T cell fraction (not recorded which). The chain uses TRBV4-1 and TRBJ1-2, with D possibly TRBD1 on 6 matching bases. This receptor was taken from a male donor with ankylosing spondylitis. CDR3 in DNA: TGCGCCAGCAGCAAACCGACACAGGGTGACTATGGCTACACCTTC. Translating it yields CASSKPTQGDYGYTF.